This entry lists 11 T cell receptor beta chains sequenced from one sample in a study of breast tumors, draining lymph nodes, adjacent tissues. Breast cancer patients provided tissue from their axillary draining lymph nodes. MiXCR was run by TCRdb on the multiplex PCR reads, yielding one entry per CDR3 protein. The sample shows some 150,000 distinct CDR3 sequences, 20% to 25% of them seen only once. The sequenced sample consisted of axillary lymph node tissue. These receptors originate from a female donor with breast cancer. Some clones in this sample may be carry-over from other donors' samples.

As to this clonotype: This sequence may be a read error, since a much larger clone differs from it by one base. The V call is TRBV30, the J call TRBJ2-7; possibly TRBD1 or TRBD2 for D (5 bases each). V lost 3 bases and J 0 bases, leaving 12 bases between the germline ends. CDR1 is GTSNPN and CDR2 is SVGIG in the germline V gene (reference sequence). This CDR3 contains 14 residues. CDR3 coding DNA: TGTGCCTGGAGCGCCTCGGGACGCTCCTACGAGCAGTACTTC. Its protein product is CAWSASGRSYEQYF.

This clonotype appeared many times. For the CDR3, the DNA is TGTGCCAGCAGCTCCCTCGGGACAGTCGTATTCGAAAAACTGTTTTTT. Translation gives CASSSLGTVVFEKLFF. This rearrangement joins TRBV11-2 to TRBJ1-4; TRBD1 agrees at 7 bases. V gave up 4 bases and J gave up 8 bases; unmatched junction bases: 13. Germline V CDR1 and CDR2: SGHAT, FQNNGV. This CDR3 has 16 residues. Looking up the rest from reference TRBV11-2 and TRBJ1-4 gives the full variable domain: EAGVAQSPRYKIIEKRQSVAFWCNPISGHATLYWYQQILGQGPKLLIQFQNNGVVDDSQLPKDRFSAERLKGVDSTLKIQPAKLEDSAVYLCASSSLGTVVFEKLFFGSGTQLSVL.

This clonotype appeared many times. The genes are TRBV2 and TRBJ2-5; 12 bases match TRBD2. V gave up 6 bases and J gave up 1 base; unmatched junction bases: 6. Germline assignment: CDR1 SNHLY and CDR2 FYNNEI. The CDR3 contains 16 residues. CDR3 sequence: CASRGGLAGPQETQYF. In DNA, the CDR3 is TGTGCCAGCAGGGGCGGACTAGCGGGACCCCAAGAGACCCAGTACTTC.

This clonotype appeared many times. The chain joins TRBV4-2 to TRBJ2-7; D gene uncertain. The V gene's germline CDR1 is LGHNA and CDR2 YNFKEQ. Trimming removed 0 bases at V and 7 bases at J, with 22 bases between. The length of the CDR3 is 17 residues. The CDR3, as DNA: TGTGCCAGCAGCCAAGAAGGTAATCGTGATTCCAAGGGAGAGCAGTACTTC. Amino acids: CASSQEGNRDSKGEQYF.

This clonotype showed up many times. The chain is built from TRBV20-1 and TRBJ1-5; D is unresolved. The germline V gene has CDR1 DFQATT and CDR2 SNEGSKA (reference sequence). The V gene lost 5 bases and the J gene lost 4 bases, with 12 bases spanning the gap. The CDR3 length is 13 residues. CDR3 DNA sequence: TGCAGTGCTCAACAAGACGGGAATCAGCCCCAGCATTTT. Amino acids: CSAQQDGNQPQHF.

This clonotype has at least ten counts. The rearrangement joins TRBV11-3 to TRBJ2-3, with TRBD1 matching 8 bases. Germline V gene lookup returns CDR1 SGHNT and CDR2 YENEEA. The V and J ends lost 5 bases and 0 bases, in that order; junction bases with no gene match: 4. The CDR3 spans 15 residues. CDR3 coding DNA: TGTGCCAGCAGCGCAAGGACAGGGAGCACAGATACGCAGTATTTT. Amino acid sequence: CASSARTGSTDTQYF.

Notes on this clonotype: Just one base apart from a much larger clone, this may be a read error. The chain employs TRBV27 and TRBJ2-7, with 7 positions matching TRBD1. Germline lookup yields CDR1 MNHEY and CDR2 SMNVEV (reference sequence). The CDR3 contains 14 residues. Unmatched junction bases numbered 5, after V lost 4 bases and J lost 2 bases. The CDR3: CASSSQGLAYEQYF. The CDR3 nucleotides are TGTGCCAGCAGTTCACAGGGGCTCGCCTACGAGCAGTACTTC.

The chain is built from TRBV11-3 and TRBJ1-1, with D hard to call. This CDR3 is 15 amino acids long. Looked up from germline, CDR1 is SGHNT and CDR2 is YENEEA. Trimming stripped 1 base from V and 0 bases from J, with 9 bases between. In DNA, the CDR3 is TGTGCCAGCAGCTTAGCCGCAGTGATGAACACTGAAGCTTTCTTT. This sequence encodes CASSLAAVMNTEAFF.

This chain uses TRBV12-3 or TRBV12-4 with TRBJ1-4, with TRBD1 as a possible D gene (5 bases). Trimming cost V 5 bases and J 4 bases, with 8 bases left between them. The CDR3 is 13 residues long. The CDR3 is CASSGGFNEKLFF. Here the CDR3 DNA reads TGTGCCAGCAGTGGGGGGTTTAATGAAAAACTGTTTTTT.

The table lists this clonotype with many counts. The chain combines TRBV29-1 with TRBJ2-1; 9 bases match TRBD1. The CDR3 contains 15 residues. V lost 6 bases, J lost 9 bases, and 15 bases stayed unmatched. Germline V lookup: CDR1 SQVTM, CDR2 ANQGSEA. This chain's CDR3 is CSVSTWGTGKGEQFF. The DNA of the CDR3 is TGCAGCGTGTCTACTTGGGGGACAGGGAAAGGTGAGCAGTTCTTC.

The CDR3 here is CASSRGTSRSETQYF. The CDR3 coding sequence is TGTGCCAGTAGTAGGGGGACTAGCAGGAGCGAGACCCAGTACTTC. The rearrangement links TRBV19 to TRBJ2-5; 9 bases agree with TRBD2. CDR1 LNHDA and CDR2 SQIVND come from the germline V gene (reference sequence). Unmatched junction bases numbered 8, after V lost 4 bases and J lost 5 bases. The CDR3 runs 15 residues. The whole variable domain, remainder taken from reference TRBV19 and TRBJ2-5, is DGGITQSPKYLFRKEGQNVTLSCEQNLNHDAMYWYRQDPGQGLRLIYYSQIVNDFQKGDIAEGYSVSREKKESFPLTVTSAQKNPTAFYLCASSRGTSRSETQYFGPGTRLLVL.